This T cell receptor (beta chain) stems from a study of regulatory T cells in long-lasting Graves disease. Whole-study results and caveats: Patients whose Graves' disease persisted exhibited lower TCR diversity than those newly diagnosed.

Sequencing libraries for TCR beta were prepared with iRepertoire HTBI primers and Arm-PCR of CDR3 regions. Using its own MiXCR run on the multiplex PCR reads, TCRdb lists one record per CDR3 protein. The table has 350,000 to 500,000 distinct CDR3 sequences, about 15% seen once. This clonotype was recorded many times. The antigen is not known. This sample's time point: newly diagnosed GD, antithyroid drugs for less than 3 months. After RNA was extracted from PBMCs, the TCR library was made from it. Approximately 9.6 milliliters of peripheral blood were drawn into EDTA tubes. This CDR3 has 15 amino acids. V shed 5 bases and J 2 bases; nucleotides not matched to a gene: 6. CDR1 is SGHTA, CDR2 FQGNSA, per germline. Another study also made use of these data, one on T cells in Graves' hyperthyroidism and ophthalmopathy. As reported in that work: Clinical symptoms, serum thyroxine and TRAb, thyroid ultrasound and orbital computed tomography together formed the diagnostic basis. The model identified upcoming ophthalmopathy a median about six months ahead of onset.

The V and J genes are TRBV7-2 and TRBJ2-1; 7 bases fit TRBD1. Source: peripheral blood mononuclear cells (PBMCs), taken at new diagnosis, from a patient treated with antithyroid drugs. The TCR sequence derives from a woman aged 45-65 years with Graves disease. This CDR3 is CASSPYRGTYNEQFF. For the CDR3, the DNA is TGTGCCAGCAGCCCATACAGGGGAACCTACAATGAGCAGTTCTTC.